A selection of T cell receptor beta chains follows, all from one sample in a study of blood T cell repertoires in COVID-19. The repertoire was sequenced with immunoSEQ multiplex PCR; TCRdb's copy has only in-frame clones and lacks some. Of around 250,000 clones in the sample, about 91% were seen once. Material: PBMCs or T cells enriched from blood (not recorded which). The receptors stem from a woman aged 40 to 50 with acute COVID-19. The CDR3 runs from the conserved cysteine through the conserved F or W. Fields, in order: D gene, J gene, CDR3 length, V gene, clone size, CDR3 protein, CDR3 DNA. A D gene is named only where the DNA matches it firmly. Where a row states a size, it is once, few, many or the class of an expanded clone; other rows omit it.

d_call: TRBD1; j_call: TRBJ1-5; cdr3_length: 16; v_call: TRBV28; clone_size: -; cdr3_aa: CASSWGTGGANQPQHF; cdr3_nt: TGTGCCAGCAGTTGGGGGACAGGGGGCGCGAATCAGCCCCAGCATTTT
d_call: -; j_call: TRBJ1-4; cdr3_length: 15; v_call: TRBV27; clone_size: -; cdr3_aa: CASRDGTTTNEKLFF; cdr3_nt: TGTGCCAGCAGGGACGGGACAACCACTAATGAAAAACTGTTTTTT
d_call: -; j_call: TRBJ2-2; cdr3_length: 12; v_call: TRBV12-3/TRBV12-4; clone_size: -; cdr3_aa: CALGQHPGELFF; cdr3_nt: TGTGCCCTGGGGCAGCATCCCGGGGAGCTGTTTTTT
d_call: -; j_call: TRBJ1-1; cdr3_length: 13; v_call: TRBV2; clone_size: -; cdr3_aa: CASRRTLNTEAFF; cdr3_nt: TGTGCCAGCAGGAGGACATTGAACACTGAAGCTTTCTTT
d_call: TRBD2; j_call: TRBJ2-1; cdr3_length: 15; v_call: TRBV5-1; clone_size: -; cdr3_aa: CASGTSGRATNEQFF; cdr3_nt: TGCGCCAGCGGCACTAGCGGGAGGGCCACGAATGAGCAGTTCTTC
d_call: TRBD1; j_call: TRBJ1-2; cdr3_length: 14; v_call: TRBV2; clone_size: -; cdr3_aa: CASSDVEGADGYTF; cdr3_nt: TGTGCCAGCAGTGATGTAGAGGGGGCGGATGGCTACACCTTC
d_call: -; j_call: TRBJ1-5; cdr3_length: 15; v_call: TRBV6-2/TRBV6-3; clone_size: once; cdr3_aa: CASSYPDSFNQPQHF; cdr3_nt: TGTGCCAGCAGTTATCCGGACAGTTTCAATCAGCCCCAGCATTTT
d_call: TRBD1; j_call: TRBJ2-3; cdr3_length: 15; v_call: TRBV27; clone_size: -; cdr3_aa: CASSLRDRGADTQYF; cdr3_nt: TGTGCCAGCAGTCTCCGGGACAGGGGAGCAGATACGCAGTATTTT
d_call: -; j_call: TRBJ1-1; cdr3_length: 14; v_call: TRBV7-9; clone_size: -; cdr3_aa: CASSFRQRNTEAFF; cdr3_nt: TGTGCCAGCAGCTTTCGGCAGCGGAACACTGAAGCTTTCTTT
d_call: TRBD2; j_call: TRBJ2-5; cdr3_length: 16; v_call: TRBV30; clone_size: -; cdr3_aa: CAWSWGAGGPKETQYF; cdr3_nt: TGTGCCTGGAGTTGGGGAGCGGGAGGGCCGAAAGAGACCCAGTACTTC
d_call: -; j_call: TRBJ1-1; cdr3_length: 11; v_call: TRBV28; clone_size: -; cdr3_aa: CASSKATEAFF; cdr3_nt: TGTGCCAGCAGCAAAGCCACTGAAGCTTTCTTT
d_call: -; j_call: TRBJ1-2; cdr3_length: 12; v_call: TRBV2; clone_size: -; cdr3_aa: CATQRGRYGYTF; cdr3_nt: TGTGCCACCCAACGGGGTCGGTATGGCTACACCTTC
d_call: TRBD2; j_call: TRBJ2-1; cdr3_length: 14; v_call: TRBV4-1; clone_size: -; cdr3_aa: CASSQDPGLGAQFF; cdr3_nt: TGCGCCAGCAGCCAAGATCCGGGACTAGGTGCGCAGTTCTTC
d_call: -; j_call: TRBJ2-3; cdr3_length: 15; v_call: TRBV2; clone_size: -; cdr3_aa: CASTRRGGRTDTQYF; cdr3_nt: TGTGCCAGCACCCGAAGGGGGGGACGCACAGATACGCAGTATTTT
d_call: TRBD1; j_call: TRBJ1-1; cdr3_length: 15; v_call: TRBV5-4; clone_size: -; cdr3_aa: CASVPGQGANTEAFF; cdr3_nt: TGTGCCAGCGTCCCGGGACAGGGGGCGAACACTGAAGCTTTCTTT
d_call: TRBD2; j_call: TRBJ2-3; cdr3_length: 13; v_call: TRBV7-7; clone_size: few; cdr3_aa: CASSFSGRDTQYF; cdr3_nt: TGTGCTAGCAGTTTTAGCGGGAGGGATACGCAGTATTTT
d_call: TRBD1; j_call: TRBJ1-6; cdr3_length: 16; v_call: TRBV18; clone_size: -; cdr3_aa: CASEEDRTGSNSPLHF; cdr3_nt: TGTGCCAGCGAAGAAGACCGGACAGGGAGTAATTCACCCCTCCACTTT
d_call: TRBD1; j_call: TRBJ1-4; cdr3_length: 16; v_call: TRBV9; clone_size: -; cdr3_aa: CASSALDRGREEKLFF; cdr3_nt: TGTGCCAGCAGCGCCCTAGACAGGGGGCGGGAAGAAAAACTGTTTTTT
d_call: TRBD1; j_call: TRBJ2-3; cdr3_length: 14; v_call: TRBV9; clone_size: -; cdr3_aa: CASSLLGTADTQYF; cdr3_nt: TGTGCCAGCAGCCTCTTAGGGACAGCAGATACGCAGTATTTT
d_call: -; j_call: TRBJ2-3; cdr3_length: 15; v_call: TRBV6-4; clone_size: -; cdr3_aa: CASSQSGVATDTQYF; cdr3_nt: TGTGCCAGCAGCCAATCGGGGGTAGCCACAGATACGCAGTATTTT
d_call: TRBD2; j_call: TRBJ2-1; cdr3_length: 14; v_call: TRBV11-3; clone_size: -; cdr3_aa: CASSSGLAYNEQFF; cdr3_nt: TGTGCCAGCAGCTCGGGACTAGCTTACAATGAGCAGTTCTTC
d_call: TRBD1; j_call: TRBJ2-5; cdr3_length: 14; v_call: TRBV28; clone_size: -; cdr3_aa: CASRGQGFGETQYF; cdr3_nt: TGTGCCAGCAGAGGACAGGGGTTTGGAGAGACCCAGTACTTC
d_call: -; j_call: TRBJ1-1; cdr3_length: 15; v_call: TRBV19; clone_size: -; cdr3_aa: CASSIEFRANTEAFF; cdr3_nt: TGTGCCAGTAGTATAGAGTTCAGGGCTAACACTGAAGCTTTCTTT
d_call: -; j_call: TRBJ1-2; cdr3_length: 13; v_call: TRBV29-1; clone_size: -; cdr3_aa: CSVGERFVNGYTF; cdr3_nt: TGCAGCGTCGGGGAGCGCTTCGTAAATGGCTACACCTTC
d_call: TRBD2; j_call: TRBJ2-1; cdr3_length: 15; v_call: TRBV19; clone_size: -; cdr3_aa: CASSELAGVVNEQFF; cdr3_nt: TGTGCCAGTAGTGAACTAGCGGGAGTTGTCAATGAGCAGTTCTTC